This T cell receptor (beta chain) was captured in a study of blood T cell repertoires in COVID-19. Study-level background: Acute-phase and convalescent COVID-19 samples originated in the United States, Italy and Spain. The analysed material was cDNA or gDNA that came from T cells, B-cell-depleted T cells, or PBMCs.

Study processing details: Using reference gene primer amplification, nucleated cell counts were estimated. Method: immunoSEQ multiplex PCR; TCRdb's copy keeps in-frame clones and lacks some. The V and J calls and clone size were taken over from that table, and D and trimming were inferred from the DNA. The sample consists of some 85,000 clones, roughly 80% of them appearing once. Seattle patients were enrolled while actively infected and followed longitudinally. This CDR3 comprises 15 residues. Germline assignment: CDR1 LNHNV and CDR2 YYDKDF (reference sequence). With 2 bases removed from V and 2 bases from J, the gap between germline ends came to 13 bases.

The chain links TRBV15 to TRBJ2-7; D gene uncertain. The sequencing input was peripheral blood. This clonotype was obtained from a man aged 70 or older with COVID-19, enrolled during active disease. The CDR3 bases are TGTGCCACCAGCAGATTTCAAGCTGCTACCTACGAGCAGTACTTC. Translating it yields CATSRFQAATYEQYF.